This is a list of T cell receptor beta chains from one sample in a study of radiation and T cells in renal cell carcinoma. Sequencing used immunoSEQ multiplex PCR; TCRdb keeps in-frame clones, though not all of them. Among about 16,000 clones listed, around two thirds were seen once. The sequencing here drew on tumor tissue, taken from a patient whose treatment was nephrectomy without radiotherapy. The receptors were sampled from a man in his 60s with renal cell carcinoma. CDR3s include the opening cysteine and the closing phenylalanine or tryptophan. The D gene is left open where the match is weak. Only part of the rows carry a size: once, few, many, or a class if the clone is expanded.

V,size,D,length,J,CDR3,DNA
TRBV28,few,.,11,TRBJ1-2,CASTSLYGYTF,TGTGCCAGCACGTCTCTGTATGGCTACACCTTC
TRBV6-1,once,.,14,TRBJ2-2,CASRQSGNTGELFF,TGTGCCAGCAGACAGAGTGGGAACACCGGGGAGCTGTTTTTT
TRBV7-6,.,TRBD2,14,TRBJ2-3,CASSFGGYSDTQYF,TGTGCCAGCAGCTTCGGGGGGTACTCAGATACGCAGTATTTT
TRBV18,.,.,15,TRBJ2-6,CASSPVRSGANVLTF,TGTGCCAGCTCACCAGTCCGCTCTGGGGCCAACGTCCTGACTTTC
TRBV6-5,few,.,12,TRBJ1-1,CASSPGPTEAFF,TGTGCCAGCAGCCCCGGGCCCACTGAAGCTTTCTTT
TRBV7-8,few,TRBD1,16,TRBJ1-1,CASSLSLGQGAGEAFF,TGTGCCAGCAGCCTCTCCTTGGGACAGGGCGCGGGAGAAGCTTTCTTT
TRBV18,.,.,14,TRBJ1-5,CASSPTGSEQPQHF,TGTGCCAGCTCACCAACAGGGTCGGAGCAGCCCCAGCATTTT
TRBV6-1,.,.,12,TRBJ1-2,CASSNRDEGYTF,TGTGCCAGCAGTAACCGGGACGAGGGCTACACCTTC
TRBV18,.,.,13,TRBJ1-2,CASSPAPEDGYTF,TGTGCCAGCTCACCAGCGCCAGAAGATGGCTACACCTTC
TRBV2,few,.,12,TRBJ1-2,CASSDQGNGYTF,TGTGCCAGCAGTGACCAGGGTAACGGCTACACCTTC
TRBV29-1,.,.,14,TRBJ2-3,CGALGFFSTDTQYF,TGCGGAGCGTTGGGTTTCTTTAGCACAGATACGCAGTATTTT
TRBV2,.,TRBD1,16,TRBJ2-7,CASSPGTGRGPYEQYF,TGTGCCAGCAGTCCCGGGACAGGGAGAGGCCCCTACGAGCAGTACTTC
TRBV6-1,few,.,15,TRBJ2-7,CASSGLDYWSYEQYF,TGTGCCAGCAGTGGGTTGGACTACTGGTCCTACGAGCAGTACTTC
TRBV29-1,.,.,12,TRBJ1-4,CSVVTSGEKLFF,TGCAGCGTTGTAACATCTGGAGAAAAACTGTTTTTT
TRBV5-1,.,.,11,TRBJ2-1,CASSEHNEQFF,TGCGCCAGCAGCGAGCACAATGAGCAGTTCTTC
TRBV12-5,medium-sized,.,14,TRBJ1-5,CASGLHDSNQPQHF,TGTGCTAGTGGTTTGCATGATAGCAATCAGCCCCAGCATTTT
TRBV11-2,.,TRBD1,16,TRBJ1-2,CASSRDGGTGGYGYTF,TGTGCCAGCAGCCGGGACGGAGGAACAGGGGGCTATGGCTACACCTTC
TRBV2,.,TRBD1,15,TRBJ2-7,CASSKGDRGRSEQYF,TGTGCCAGCAGCAAGGGGGACAGGGGGCGAAGCGAGCAGTACTTC
TRBV27,.,.,13,TRBJ2-7,CASSRAGSYEQYF,TGTGCCAGCAGCCGGGCGGGGTCCTACGAGCAGTACTTC
TRBV27,.,.,14,TRBJ2-5,CASSSDRFRETQYF,TGTGCCAGCAGTTCCGACCGGTTTAGGGAGACCCAGTACTTC
TRBV5-1,.,.,13,TRBJ1-5,CASSMDGNQPQHF,TGCGCCAGCAGCATGGACGGGAATCAGCCCCAGCATTTT
TRBV5-6,.,.,15,TRBJ2-7,CASSSFWLGADEQYF,TGTGCCAGCAGCAGCTTTTGGCTTGGGGCAGACGAGCAGTACTTC
TRBV15,.,TRBD1,16,TRBJ2-1,CATSKRQGLFKNEQFF,TGTGCCACCAGCAAAAGACAGGGCCTATTTAAGAATGAGCAGTTCTTC
TRBV4-2,.,.,16,TRBJ2-1,CASSQRVEKGGEKQFF,TGTGCCAGCAGCCAAAGGGTCGAAAAAGGGGGAGAAAAGCAGTTCTTC
TRBV29-1,.,.,13,TRBJ1-6,CSVGDGQNSPLHF,TGCAGCGTGGGGGACGGGCAAAATTCACCCCTCCACTTT
TRBV30,.,.,13,TRBJ1-2,CAWSVQSNYGYTF,TGTGCCTGGAGTGTACAGTCTAACTATGGCTACACCTTC
TRBV5-6,few,.,15,TRBJ1-5,CASSLGPGRGGPQHF,TGTGCCAGCAGCTTGGGACCCGGGAGGGGGGGGCCCCAGCATTTT
TRBV7-8,once,TRBD2,14,TRBJ2-7,CASSFGGSFLEQYF,TGTGCCAGCAGCTTTGGCGGGAGCTTTCTCGAGCAGTACTTC
TRBV28,.,TRBD1,15,TRBJ1-3,CASSLSGQGRNTIYF,TGTGCCAGCAGTTTATCGGGACAGGGTCGAAACACCATATATTTT
TRBV28,.,.,11,TRBJ1-1,CASSSWPEAFF,TGTGCCAGCAGTTCTTGGCCTGAAGCTTTCTTT
TRBV19,.,.,15,TRBJ2-7,CASSTQGGGSYEQYF,TGTGCCAGTAGTACACAGGGAGGGGGCTCCTACGAGCAGTACTTC
TRBV4-2,few,TRBD1,14,TRBJ2-2,CASSPQGAEGELFF,TGTGCCAGCAGCCCACAGGGGGCGGAGGGGGAGCTGTTTTTT
TRBV7-8,few,.,14,TRBJ1-1,CASSRLGFGTEAFF,TGTGCCAGCAGCCGCCTGGGGTTCGGCACTGAAGCTTTCTTT
TRBV5-1,.,TRBD1,14,TRBJ1-1,CASSYDRVGTEAFF,TGCGCCAGCAGCTACGACAGGGTTGGCACTGAAGCTTTCTTT
TRBV19,.,.,14,TRBJ1-4,CASNLGGQNEKLFF,TGTGCCAGTAATTTGGGTGGGCAGAATGAAAAACTGTTTTTT
TRBV25-1,.,.,14,TRBJ2-5,CASNGSVKGETQYF,TGTGCCAGCAACGGTAGCGTCAAGGGAGAGACCCAGTACTTC
TRBV7-9,once,.,14,TRBJ2-3,CASSIRLDADTQYF,TGTGCCAGCAGCATTCGATTAGACGCAGATACGCAGTATTTT
TRBV6-5,.,TRBD1,14,TRBJ1-4,CASSPRQGNEKLFF,TGTGCCAGCAGTCCTCGACAGGGTAATGAAAAACTGTTTTTT
TRBV6-6,few,.,13,TRBJ2-7,CASSPGARDEQYF,TGTGCCAGCAGCCCCGGGGCGCGGGACGAGCAGTACTTC
TRBV9,.,TRBD2,14,TRBJ2-7,CASSVDGGSMKQYF,TGTGCCAGCAGCGTAGACGGCGGGAGTATGAAGCAGTACTTC
TRBV4-2,.,TRBD1,14,TRBJ1-1,CASSHDRGQDEAFF,TGTGCCAGCAGCCACGACAGGGGGCAGGATGAAGCTTTCTTT
TRBV4-3,.,.,14,TRBJ2-5,CASSQTSSGSAQYF,TGCGCCAGCAGCCAGACTTCTTCAGGGTCGGCCCAGTACTTC
TRBV11-2,.,TRBD2,16,TRBJ2-5,CASTLGASGGAKTQYF,TGTGCCAGCACCCTAGGTGCTAGCGGGGGGGCGAAGACCCAGTACTTC
TRBV30,.,.,14,TRBJ1-3,CAWSSRDAFYTIYF,TGTGCCTGGAGTTCCAGGGACGCCTTTTACACCATATATTTT
TRBV5-6,few,.,12,TRBJ1-5,CASSFRGQPQHF,TGTGCCAGCAGCTTTAGGGGTCAGCCCCAGCATTTT
TRBV6-5,.,.,14,TRBJ1-4,CATNQAGDDEKLFF,TGTGCCACCAACCAAGCGGGGGATGACGAAAAACTGTTTTTT
TRBV9,.,.,15,TRBJ1-2,CASSSISQGMSAYTF,TGTGCCAGCAGTTCTATCTCCCAGGGGATGTCTGCCTACACCTTC
TRBV2,few,.,14,TRBJ1-5,CASSWTRSNQPQHF,TGTGCCAGCAGCTGGACACGAAGCAATCAGCCCCAGCATTTT
TRBV10-3,.,TRBD1,15,TRBJ2-6,CAISGDRIGANVLTF,TGTGCCATCAGTGGGGACAGGATTGGGGCCAACGTCCTGACTTTC
TRBV18,once,.,14,TRBJ1-6,CASSPPVQSSPLHF,TGTGCCAGCTCACCACCGGTTCAGTCTTCACCCCTCCACTTT
TRBV28,.,.,14,TRBJ2-2,CASSRNVNTGELFF,TGTGCCAGCAGTAGGAACGTGAACACCGGGGAGCTGTTTTTT
TRBV19,once,.,15,TRBJ2-1,CASTKGRDSYNEQFF,TGTGCCAGTACCAAAGGCCGGGACTCTTACAATGAGCAGTTCTTC